This note documents a single T cell receptor (beta chain) sequence. Antigen unknown. Preparing the TCRbeta library involved the use of unique molecular identifiers. MiXCR, run by TCRdb on the PCR reads, gives a single entry per CDR3 protein. This table has roughly 570,000 distinct CDR3 sequences, more than 20% appearing once. The sample comes from a study of T-cell reconstitution after alpha-beta-depleted transplantation in children. The CDR3 is 15 amino acids. V shed 3 bases and J 4 bases; nucleotides not matched to a gene: 9. Overall study findings and caveats: High day-60 TCRbeta diversity in some patients came from surviving recipient T cells and thymic progenitors.

This rearrangement joins TRBV12-3 or TRBV12-4 to TRBJ2-7, with 7 nucleotides matching TRBD2. The source is a boy younger than two with Wiskott-Aldrich syndrome, due to receive a stem cell transplant. The input for sequencing was PBMCs, taken before TCRalphabeta/CD19-depleted stem cell transplant. The CDR3 sequence: CASSFKKAGPYEQYF. CDR3 in DNA: TGTGCCAGCAGTTTTAAAAAAGCGGGACCATACGAGCAGTACTTC.